The rows below give T cell receptor beta chains drawn from one sample of a study of vaccination effects on CD4 cells after COVID-19. Method: immunoSEQ multiplex PCR; TCRdb's copy keeps in-frame clones and lacks some. The top ten hold under 10% of the sample, which has 9,500 to 15,000 clones, roughly 71% seen once. These TCRs are of unknown antigen specificity. The sequencing used CD4+ T cells from PBMCs cultured with SARS-CoV-2 spike peptides, collected after COVID-19 vaccination. The receptors shown here come from a human donor who received a COVID-19 vaccine. Both conserved end residues are part of each CDR3. Clone size is shown for a subset of rows, as once, few, many or a class of expanded clone.

abundance: medium-sized
v_gene: TRBV6-6
j_gene: TRBJ1-5
CDR3aa: CASSYSNNQPQHF

abundance: few
v_gene: TRBV28
j_gene: TRBJ2-2
CDR3aa: CASSGYRELFF

abundance: few
v_gene: TRBV6-1
j_gene: TRBJ2-1
CDR3aa: CASSEPGLVGSEDEQFF

abundance: NA
v_gene: TRBV30
j_gene: TRBJ2-5
CDR3aa: CAWTSGGEETQYF

abundance: NA
v_gene: TRBV18
j_gene: TRBJ1-1
CDR3aa: CASSSRRDTEAFF

abundance: NA
v_gene: TRBV5-6
j_gene: TRBJ2-3
CDR3aa: CASSGTARRGTDTQYF

abundance: NA
v_gene: TRBV5-8
j_gene: TRBJ2-7
CDR3aa: CASSLIGSAYEQYF

abundance: NA
v_gene: TRBV6-6
j_gene: TRBJ1-5
CDR3aa: CASSTVGGNQPQHF

abundance: NA
v_gene: TRBV29-1
j_gene: TRBJ1-2
CDR3aa: CSDLRIQGTVNYGYTF

abundance: once
v_gene: TRBV7-9
j_gene: TRBJ2-1
CDR3aa: CASSFGLGQGSYNEQFF

abundance: NA
v_gene: TRBV5-1
j_gene: TRBJ1-6
CDR3aa: CASSLEQGWNSPLHF

abundance: NA
v_gene: TRBV27
j_gene: TRBJ2-1
CDR3aa: CASRTSGRQNEQFF

abundance: NA
v_gene: TRBV4-2
j_gene: TRBJ2-1
CDR3aa: CASSLTSGVENEQFF

abundance: NA
v_gene: TRBV4-3
j_gene: TRBJ1-2
CDR3aa: CASSHPGTNYGYTF

abundance: NA
v_gene: TRBV21-1
j_gene: TRBJ1-2
CDR3aa: CASNLNETVNYGYTF

abundance: NA
v_gene: TRBV4-1
j_gene: TRBJ1-1
CDR3aa: CASSQEESLNTEAFF

abundance: NA
v_gene: TRBV28
j_gene: TRBJ1-2
CDR3aa: CASTYRVGNGYTF

abundance: NA
v_gene: TRBV30
j_gene: TRBJ2-7
CDR3aa: CAWSPTGQAISYEQYF

abundance: NA
v_gene: TRBV27
j_gene: TRBJ2-7
CDR3aa: CASSFLAAGYEQYF

abundance: NA
v_gene: TRBV29-1
j_gene: TRBJ2-7
CDR3aa: CSVVLDGRYEQYF

abundance: NA
v_gene: TRBV11-2
j_gene: TRBJ2-7
CDR3aa: CASSISIEQYF

abundance: NA
v_gene: TRBV7-2
j_gene: TRBJ1-6
CDR3aa: CASSLVWTPLSPLHF